This is a list of T cell receptor beta chains from one sample in a study of CD8 T cells in Susac syndrome. MiXCR, applied by TCRdb to the immunoSEQ multiplex PCR reads, yields one record per CDR3 protein. This table has under 200,000 distinct CDR3 sequences, 90% to 95% appearing once. Sequencing was carried out using CD4+ T cells from PBMCs. The receptors derive from a human donor with Susac syndrome. The CDR3 runs from the conserved cysteine through the conserved F or W. The order of the fields is clone size, V gene, J gene, D gene, CDR3 DNA, CDR3 protein. The D gene is left open where the match is weak. Not all rows give a size; the values are once, few, many and, for expanded clones, a class.

clone size: .
V gene: TRBV18
J gene: TRBJ2-7
D gene: .
CDR3 DNA: TGTGCCAGCTCACCACCGGAGGAACCAGTCTACGAGCAGTACTTC
CDR3 protein: CASSPPEEPVYEQYF

clone size: .
V gene: TRBV12-3/TRBV12-4
J gene: TRBJ2-1
D gene: .
CDR3 DNA: TGTGCCAGCAGTCCGACCCAGACAGAGGCTGAGCAGTTCTTC
CDR3 protein: CASSPTQTEAEQFF

clone size: .
V gene: TRBV4-1
J gene: TRBJ2-7
D gene: .
CDR3 DNA: TGCGCCAGCAGCCAAGGCCGGTACTACGAGCAGTACTTC
CDR3 protein: CASSQGRYYEQYF

clone size: once
V gene: TRBV6-5
J gene: TRBJ2-4
D gene: TRBD2
CDR3 DNA: TGTGCCAGCAGTTACTCGTTTTTTCGCGGGAGAGCGGCCAAAAACATTCAGTACTTC
CDR3 protein: CASSYSFFRGRAAKNIQYF

clone size: once
V gene: TRBV20-1
J gene: TRBJ1-2
D gene: .
CDR3 DNA: TGCAGTGCTAGAGTTATTGAGGGGGGCGGCTACACCTTC
CDR3 protein: CSARVIEGGGYTF

clone size: .
V gene: TRBV20-1
J gene: TRBJ2-4
D gene: TRBD1
CDR3 DNA: TGCAGTGCTAGAGGGACAGGATTAGCCAAAAACATTCAGTACTTC
CDR3 protein: CSARGTGLAKNIQYF

clone size: .
V gene: TRBV6-6
J gene: TRBJ1-4
D gene: TRBD1
CDR3 DNA: TGTGCCAGCAGGCCAATGAAGGACAGGGAAGATGAAAAACTGTTTTTT
CDR3 protein: CASRPMKDREDEKLFF

clone size: .
V gene: TRBV5-4
J gene: TRBJ2-5
D gene: .
CDR3 DNA: TGTGCCAGCAGCTCATCCCCTACCCTGCTCCAAGAGACCCAGTACTTC
CDR3 protein: CASSSSPTLLQETQYF

clone size: .
V gene: TRBV9
J gene: TRBJ1-4
D gene: TRBD1
CDR3 DNA: TGTGCCAGCAGCGTAGGGGGAGGAGGGGGCGCGCGGGAAAAACTGTTTTTT
CDR3 protein: CASSVGGGGGAREKLFF

clone size: .
V gene: TRBV15
J gene: TRBJ2-7
D gene: TRBD1
CDR3 DNA: TGTGCCACCAGCAGCTATAGGACAGGAAATTACGAGCAGTACTTC
CDR3 protein: CATSSYRTGNYEQYF

clone size: .
V gene: TRBV12-3/TRBV12-4
J gene: TRBJ2-7
D gene: .
CDR3 DNA: TGTGCCAGCGGTCGGGGCCCCGTAAACGAGCAGTACTTC
CDR3 protein: CASGRGPVNEQYF

clone size: .
V gene: TRBV12-3/TRBV12-4
J gene: TRBJ2-3
D gene: .
CDR3 DNA: TGTGCCAGCAGTTTATGGACAGATACGCAGTATTTT
CDR3 protein: CASSLWTDTQYF

clone size: .
V gene: TRBV11-2
J gene: TRBJ2-1
D gene: .
CDR3 DNA: TGTGCCAGCAGCTTTACGGTGGCGGCAAGTAGGGTGCGCGAGCAGTTCTTC
CDR3 protein: CASSFTVAASRVREQFF

clone size: .
V gene: TRBV20-1
J gene: TRBJ2-1
D gene: .
CDR3 DNA: TGCAGTGCTGGCCTACCCGGGACTTTTTACAATGAGCAGTTCTTC
CDR3 protein: CSAGLPGTFYNEQFF

clone size: .
V gene: TRBV5-4
J gene: TRBJ1-1
D gene: .
CDR3 DNA: TGTGCCAGCAGCTCGGGTGGAGTGAACACTGAAGCTTTCTTT
CDR3 protein: CASSSGGVNTEAFF